The next 5 T cell receptor beta chains were all read from a single sample in a study of shared clonotypes between healthy human individuals. Here immunoSEQ multiplex PCR was the method, and the copy in TCRdb shows in-frame clones only, minus some. The sample includes some 470,000 clones, 76% of them seen just once. The sequenced material came from PBMCs. These receptors originate from a woman aged 40 to 50 in good health. Some clones in this sample may be carry-over from other donors' samples.

The rearrangement joins TRBV27 to TRBJ2-6; D is unresolved. The V and J ends lost 3 bases and 1 base respectively, with 4 bases between them. CDR3 length equals 14 residues. CDR1 MNHEY and CDR2 SMNVEV come from the germline V gene (reference sequence). In DNA form, the CDR3 reads TGTGCCAGCAGTTTTCAATCTGGGGCCAACGTCCTGACTTTC. Amino acids: CASSFQSGANVLTF.

A few counts support this clone. One end of the junction is discordant with germline, which a read error may explain. The genes are TRBV18 and TRBJ1-3; possible D gene TRBD1, 6 bases. The CDR3 loop spans 13 amino acids. Germline CDR1 KGHSH, CDR2 LQKENI. The CDR3 spells CASSPNYRDTLLF. CDR3 in DNA: TGTGCCAGCTCACCAAATTACCGGGACACCCTCCTATTT.

The V call is TRBV27, the J call TRBJ2-4, with D uncertain. This CDR3 comprises 16 residues. Per germline, CDR1 MNHEY and CDR2 SMNVEV (reference sequence). V was clipped by 0 bases and J by 0 bases, with 9 bases between them. The CDR3 region is CASSLSAGPAKNIQYF. The CDR3 nucleotides read TGTGCCAGCAGTTTATCGGCAGGACCAGCCAAAAACATTCAGTACTTC.

The chain links TRBV9 to TRBJ2-2, with 9 positions matching TRBD2. Germline-derived CDR1 and CDR2 are SGDLS and YYNGEE. The CDR3 is made up of 16 amino acids. The V segment lost 1 base and the J segment 6 bases; nucleotides outside the gene matches: 7. The chain's CDR3 is CASSVRNSGRPGELFF. CDR3 nucleotides: TGTGCCAGCAGCGTAAGAAATAGCGGGAGACCCGGGGAGCTGTTTTTT.

A note on this clone: The likely explanation is a read error, given a far larger clone one base away. This same CDR3 is encoded by further DNA sequences in the sample. The chain joins TRBV28 to TRBJ1-5, with TRBD1 matching over 11 bases. The CDR3 has 15 residues. CDR1 is MDHEN and CDR2 is SYDVKM in the germline V gene. The CDR3 DNA reads TGTGCTAGCAGTTCTCGGACAGGGGGCATTCAGCCCCAGCATTTT. Protein product: CASSSRTGGIQPQHF.